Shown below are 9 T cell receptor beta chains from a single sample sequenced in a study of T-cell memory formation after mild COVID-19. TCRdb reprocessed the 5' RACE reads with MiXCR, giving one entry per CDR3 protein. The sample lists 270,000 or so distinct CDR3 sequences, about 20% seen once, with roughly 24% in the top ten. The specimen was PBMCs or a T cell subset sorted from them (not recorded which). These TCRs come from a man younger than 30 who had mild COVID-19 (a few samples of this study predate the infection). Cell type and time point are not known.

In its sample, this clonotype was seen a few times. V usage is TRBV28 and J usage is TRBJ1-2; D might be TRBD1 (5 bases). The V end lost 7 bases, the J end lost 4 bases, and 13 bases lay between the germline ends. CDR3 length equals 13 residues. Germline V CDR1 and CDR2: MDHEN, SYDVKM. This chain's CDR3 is CASIGDGRYGYTF. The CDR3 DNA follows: TGTGCCAGCATAGGGGACGGACGCTATGGCTACACCTTC.

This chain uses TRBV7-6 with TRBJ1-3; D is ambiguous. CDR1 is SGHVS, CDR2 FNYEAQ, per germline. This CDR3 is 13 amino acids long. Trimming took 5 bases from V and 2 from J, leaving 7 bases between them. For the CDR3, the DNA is TGTGCCAGCAGCGGCGGGGCTGGAAACACCATATATTTT. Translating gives CASSGGAGNTIYF. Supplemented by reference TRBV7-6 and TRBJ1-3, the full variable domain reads GAGVSQSPRYKVTKRGQDVALRCDPISGHVSLYWYRQALGQGPEFLTYFNYEAQQDKSGLPNDRFSAERPEGSISTLTIQRTEQRDSAMYRCASSGGAGNTIYFGEGSWLTVV.

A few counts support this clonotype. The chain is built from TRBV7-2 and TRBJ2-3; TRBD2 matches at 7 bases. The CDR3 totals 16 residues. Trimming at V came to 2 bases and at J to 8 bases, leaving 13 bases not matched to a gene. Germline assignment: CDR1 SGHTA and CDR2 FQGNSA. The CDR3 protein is CASSLNPGEGWGTQYF. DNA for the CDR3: TGTGCCAGCAGCTTAAATCCCGGGGAGGGCTGGGGTACGCAGTATTTT.

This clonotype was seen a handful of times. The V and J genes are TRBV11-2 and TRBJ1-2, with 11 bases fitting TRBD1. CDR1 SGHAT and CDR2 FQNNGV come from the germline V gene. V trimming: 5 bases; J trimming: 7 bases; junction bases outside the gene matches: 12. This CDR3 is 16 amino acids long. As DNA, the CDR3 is TGTGCCAGCAGCCAGCAGGACAGGGGGCGCATAAGTGGCTACACCTTC. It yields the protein CASSQQDRGRISGYTF.

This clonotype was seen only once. CDR3: CASSRDPGANVLTF. The CDR3 region has the DNA TGCGCCAGCAGCAGGGACCCCGGGGCCAACGTCCTGACTTTC. The V gene is TRBV4-3, the J gene TRBJ2-6; possibly TRBD1 or TRBD2 for D (5 bases each). Germline V gives CDR1 LGHNA, CDR2 YSLEER. The CDR3 covers 14 residues. Trimming removed 5 bases from V and 4 bases from J, with 9 bases in between.

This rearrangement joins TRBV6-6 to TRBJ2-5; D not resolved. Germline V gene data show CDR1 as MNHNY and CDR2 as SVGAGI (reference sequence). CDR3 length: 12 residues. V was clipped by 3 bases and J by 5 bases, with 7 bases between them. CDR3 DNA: TGTGCCAGCAGTTATGCCGCGGAGACCCAGTACTTC. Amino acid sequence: CASSYAAETQYF.

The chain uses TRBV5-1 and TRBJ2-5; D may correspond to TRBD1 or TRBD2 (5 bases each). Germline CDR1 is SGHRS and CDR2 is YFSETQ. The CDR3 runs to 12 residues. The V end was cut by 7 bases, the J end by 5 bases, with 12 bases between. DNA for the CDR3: TGCGCCAGCTGGCAGGGACGGGAGACCCAGTACTTC. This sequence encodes CASWQGRETQYF.

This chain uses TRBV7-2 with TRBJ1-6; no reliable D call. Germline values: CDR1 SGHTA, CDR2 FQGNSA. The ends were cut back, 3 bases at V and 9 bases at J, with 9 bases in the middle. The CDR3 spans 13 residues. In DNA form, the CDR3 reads TGTGCCAGCAGCTTTAGACCGAGTTCACCCCTCCACTTT. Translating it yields CASSFRPSSPLHF. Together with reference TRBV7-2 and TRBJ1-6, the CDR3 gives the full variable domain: GAGVSQSPSNKVTEKGKDVELRCDPISGHTALYWYRQSLGQGLEFLIYFQGNSAPDKSGLPSDRFSAERTGGSVSTLTIQRTQQEDSAVYLCASSFRPSSPLHFGNGTRLTVT.

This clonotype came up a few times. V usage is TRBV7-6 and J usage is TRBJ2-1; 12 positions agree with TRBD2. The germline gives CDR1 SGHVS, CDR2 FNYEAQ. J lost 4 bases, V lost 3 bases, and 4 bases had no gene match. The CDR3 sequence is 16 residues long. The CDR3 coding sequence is TGTGCCAGCAGCTTTCCTACTAGCGGGAGGTACAATGAGCAGTTCTTC. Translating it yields CASSFPTSGRYNEQFF. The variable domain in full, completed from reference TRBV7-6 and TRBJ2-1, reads GAGVSQSPRYKVTKRGQDVALRCDPISGHVSLYWYRQALGQGPEFLTYFNYEAQQDKSGLPNDRFSAERPEGSISTLTIQRTEQRDSAMYRCASSFPTSGRYNEQFFGPGTRLTVL.